One and the same sample provided the 9 T cell receptor beta chains below, sequenced in a study of cytomegalovirus exposure and HLA in healthy donors. The repertoire was sequenced with immunoSEQ multiplex PCR; TCRdb's copy has only in-frame clones and lacks some. The table records roughly 330,000 clones, around 90% of them present only once. Specimen: PBMCs. The source of these receptors is a woman in her twenties or thirties in good health and CMV-seropositive.

The chain joins TRBV30 to TRBJ2-7, with D perhaps matching TRBD1 (7 bases). Germline CDR1 is GTSNPN and CDR2 is SVGIG (reference sequence). The CDR3 runs to 13 residues. Trimming shortened V by 2 bases and J by 6 bases, and 14 bases separated the two germline ends. The CDR3 region is CAWSPLQGGEQYF. CDR3 coding DNA: TGTGCCTGGAGTCCCCTTCAGGGGGGCGAGCAGTACTTC.

This chain links TRBV25-1 with TRBJ1-2; D is uncertain. In germline, CDR1 is MGHDK, CDR2 SYGVNS. Trimming shortened V by 2 bases and J by 3 bases, and 7 bases separated the two germline ends. This CDR3 is built from 13 residues. CDR3 nucleotides: TGTGCCAGCAGTGAAGCTTCCCACTATGGCTACACCTTC. Residues: CASSEASHYGYTF.

V gene TRBV5-4 combines with J gene TRBJ2-1; 7 nucleotides align to TRBD2. Germline V gives CDR1 SGHNT, CDR2 YYREEE (reference sequence). V lost 1 base, J lost 0 bases, and 10 bases stayed unmatched. The CDR3 runs 18 residues. CDR3 bases: TGTGCCAGCAGCTTGTTCTTACGGGGGGTTGGCTCCTACAATGAGCAGTTCTTC. Translating it yields CASSLFLRGVGSYNEQFF. Using reference TRBV5-4 and TRBJ2-1 for the parts outside the CDR3, the full variable domain is ETGVTQSPTHLIKTRGQQVTLRCSSQSGHNTVSWYQQALGQGPQFIFQYYREEENGRGNFPPRFSGLQFPNYSSELNVNALELDDSALYLCASSLFLRGVGSYNEQFFGPGTRLTVL.

The chain combines TRBV6-5 with TRBJ2-7, with D maybe TRBD2 (6 bases). CDR3 length: 14 amino acids. Per germline, CDR1 MNHEY and CDR2 SVGAGI. The V gene lost 0 bases and the J gene lost 3 bases, with 9 bases spanning the gap. This CDR3 is CASSYSGLIYEQYF. The DNA for the CDR3 is TGTGCCAGCAGTTACTCGGGACTGATCTACGAGCAGTACTTC.

The chain recombines TRBV9 with TRBJ1-2; D is unclear. CDR3 length equals 10 residues. Trimming pared 3 bases from V and 10 bases from J, leaving 7 bases between. The germline V gene has CDR1 SGDLS and CDR2 YYNGEE. CDR3 in DNA: TGTGCCAGCAGCGGACGGAACTACACCTTC. Translation: CASSGRNYTF. The full variable domain, its missing parts supplied by reference TRBV9 and TRBJ1-2, is DSGVTQTPKHLITATGQRVTLRCSPRSGDLSVYWYQQSLDQGLQFLIQYYNGEERAKGNILERFSAQQFPDLHSELNLSSLELGDSALYFCASSGRNYTFGSGTRLTVV.

The genes are TRBV25-1 and TRBJ1-1; no firm D call. The V end lost 6 bases, the J end lost 0 bases, and 8 bases lay between the germline ends. This CDR3 is built from 13 residues. The V gene's germline CDR1 is MGHDK and CDR2 SYGVNS. This chain's CDR3 is CASSGLLNTEAFF. The CDR3 DNA sequence: TGTGCCAGCAGCGGACTGCTGAACACTGAAGCTTTCTTT.

This chain connects TRBV4-2 to TRBJ2-1, with D possibly being TRBD1 or TRBD2 (7 bases each). The CDR3 is 14 amino acids. Germline V gives CDR1 LGHNA, CDR2 YNFKEQ. V lost 1 base and J lost 7, with 11 bases in between. CDR3 nucleotide sequence: TGTGCCAGCAGCCAAGGACAGGGAGGGAATGAGCAGTTCTTC. Protein sequence: CASSQGQGGNEQFF.

The genes are TRBV18 and TRBJ2-7, with D possibly matching TRBD2 (5 bases). The germline CDR1 and CDR2 sequences are KGHSH and LQKENI. This CDR3 contains 14 residues. Trimming left V 2 bases short and J 3 bases short, with 11 bases between. The CDR3 loop is CASSPKGEGYEQYF. CDR3 sequence (DNA): TGTGCCAGCTCACCAAAGGGAGAGGGCTACGAGCAGTACTTC. Looking up the rest from reference TRBV18 and TRBJ2-7 gives the full variable domain: NAGVMQNPRHLVRRRGQEARLRCSPMKGHSHVYWYRQLPEEGLKFMVYLQKENIIDESGMPKERFSAEFPKEGPSILRIQQVVRGDSAAYFCASSPKGEGYEQYFGPGTRLTVT.

This sequence joins TRBV7-6 and TRBJ2-2, with D perhaps matching TRBD1 or TRBD2 (5 bases each). The CDR3 runs to 12 residues. Trimming removed 3 bases from V and 7 bases from J, with 6 bases in between. CDR1 SGHVS and CDR2 FNYEAQ come from the germline V gene. The DNA for the CDR3 is TGTGCCAGCAGCTTTGGGGGCGGGGAGCTGTTTTTT. This codes for CASSFGGGELFF.